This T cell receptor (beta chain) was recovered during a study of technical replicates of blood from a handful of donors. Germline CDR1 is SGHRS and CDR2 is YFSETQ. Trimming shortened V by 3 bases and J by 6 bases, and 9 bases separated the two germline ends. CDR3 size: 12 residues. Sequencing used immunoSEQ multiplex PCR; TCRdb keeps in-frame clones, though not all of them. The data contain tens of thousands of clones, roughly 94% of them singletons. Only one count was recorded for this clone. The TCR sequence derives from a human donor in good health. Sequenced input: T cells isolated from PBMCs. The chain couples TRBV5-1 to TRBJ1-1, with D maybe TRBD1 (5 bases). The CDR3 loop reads CASSSSRAEAFF. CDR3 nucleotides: TGCGCCAGCAGCTCGAGCAGGGCTGAAGCTTTCTTT.